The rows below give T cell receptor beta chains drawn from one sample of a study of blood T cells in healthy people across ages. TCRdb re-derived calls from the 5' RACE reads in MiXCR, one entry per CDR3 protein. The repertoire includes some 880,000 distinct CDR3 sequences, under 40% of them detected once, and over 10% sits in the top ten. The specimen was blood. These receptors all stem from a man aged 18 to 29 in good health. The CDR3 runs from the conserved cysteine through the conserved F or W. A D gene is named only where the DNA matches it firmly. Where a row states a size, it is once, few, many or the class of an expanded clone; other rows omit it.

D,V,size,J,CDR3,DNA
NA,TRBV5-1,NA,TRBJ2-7,CASGLDSGGYNEQYF,TGCGCCAGCGGCCTCGACTCCGGGGGTTACAATGAGCAGTACTTC
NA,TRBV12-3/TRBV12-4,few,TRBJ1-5,CASSYYGQTRSNQPQHF,TGTGCCAGCAGTTATTATGGGCAAACGAGAAGCAATCAGCCCCAGCATTTT
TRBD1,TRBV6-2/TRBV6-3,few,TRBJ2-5,CASSPLGQGVETQYF,TGTGCCAGCAGTCCCCTTGGACAGGGCGTCGAGACCCAGTACTTC
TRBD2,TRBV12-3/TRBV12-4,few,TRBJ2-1,CASSLGLAGEGEQFF,TGTGCCAGCAGCCTCGGACTAGCGGGGGAAGGTGAGCAGTTCTTC
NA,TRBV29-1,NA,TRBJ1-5,CSVGTEGQPQHF,TGCAGCGTTGGGACAGAGGGCCAGCCCCAGCATTTT
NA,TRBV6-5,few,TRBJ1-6,CASSYSRGARYNSPLHF,TGTGCCAGCAGTTACTCGAGGGGTGCTCGGTATAATTCACCCCTCCACTTT
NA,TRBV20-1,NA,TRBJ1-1,CSASRMGVTEAFF,TGCAGTGCTAGTCGCATGGGGGTAACTGAAGCTTTCTTT
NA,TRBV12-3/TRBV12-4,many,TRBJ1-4,CASTRSTNEKLFF,TGTGCCAGCACCCGAAGCACTAATGAAAAACTGTTTTTT
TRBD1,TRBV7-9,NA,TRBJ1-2,CASSFETGKIYGYTF,TGTGCCAGCAGCTTTGAGACAGGGAAAATCTATGGCTACACCTTC
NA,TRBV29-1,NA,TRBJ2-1,CSVDDRAGRSIWEQFF,TGCAGCGTTGACGACAGGGCGGGACGGAGCATTTGGGAGCAGTTCTTC
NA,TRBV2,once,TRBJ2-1,CASSMNKYNEQFF,TGTGCCAGCAGTATGAACAAATACAATGAGCAGTTCTTC
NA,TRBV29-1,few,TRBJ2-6,CSVEGTTGAGANVLTF,TGCAGCGTTGAGGGTACAACAGGAGCTGGGGCCAACGTCCTGACTTTC
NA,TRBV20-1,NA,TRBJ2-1,CSAPGGESSYNEQFF,TGCAGTGCTCCAGGGGGGGAGAGCTCCTACAATGAGCAGTTCTTC
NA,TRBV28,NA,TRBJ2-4,CASSLPGGATKNIQYF,TGTGCCAGCAGTTTACCAGGGGGGGCGACCAAAAACATTCAGTACTTC
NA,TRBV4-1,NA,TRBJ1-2,CASSPGIPVVGYTF,TGCGCCAGCAGCCCCGGGATTCCGGTGGTCGGCTACACCTTC
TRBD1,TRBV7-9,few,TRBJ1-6,CASLYGQGARINSPLHF,TGTGCCAGCCTTTATGGACAGGGGGCGAGGATTAATTCACCCCTCCACTTT
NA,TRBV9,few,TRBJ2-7,CASSGTQSYNEQYF,TGTGCCAGCAGCGGGACTCAAAGTTACAATGAGCAGTACTTC
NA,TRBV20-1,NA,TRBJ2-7,CSAGDADPQWEQYF,TGCAGTGCAGGGGACGCCGATCCTCAATGGGAGCAGTACTTC
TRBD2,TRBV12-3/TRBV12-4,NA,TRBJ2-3,CASSFELAGGLSSDTQYF,TGTGCCAGCAGTTTCGAACTAGCGGGGGGGCTAAGTTCAGATACGCAATATTTT
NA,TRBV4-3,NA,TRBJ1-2,CASSQDLGQTYGYTF,TGCGCCAGCAGCCAAGATTTAGGTCAGACCTATGGCTACACCTTC
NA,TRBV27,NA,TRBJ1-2,CASSLSARGDYGYTF,TGTGCCAGCAGTTTATCGGCCAGGGGTGACTATGGCTACACCTTC
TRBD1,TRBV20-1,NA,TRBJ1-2,CSTRRQGAYLDGYTF,TGCAGTACTAGAAGACAGGGGGCCTATCTTGATGGCTACACCTTC
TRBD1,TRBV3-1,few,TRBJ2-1,CASSQTGGAWNEQFF,TGTGCCAGCAGCCAGACAGGGGGCGCCTGGAATGAGCAGTTCTTC
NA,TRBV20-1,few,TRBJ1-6,CSAKGDNYNSPLHF,TGCAGTGCTAAAGGGGACAACTATAATTCACCCCTCCACTTT
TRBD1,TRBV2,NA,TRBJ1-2,CASSEGGQSYGYTF,TGTGCCAGCAGTGAAGGGGGACAGAGTTATGGCTACACCTTC
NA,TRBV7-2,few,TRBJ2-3,CASRPGRGQSTDTQYF,TGTGCCAGCAGACCTGGACGGGGACAAAGCACAGATACGCAGTATTTT